The sample holds one count of the clone carrying this TCR beta chain. Its antigen remains unidentified. V shed 1 base and J 11 bases; nucleotides not matched to a gene: 8. Germline V CDR1 and CDR2: KGHDR, SFDVKD. This CDR3 is 14 amino acids long. Only cases whose brain tissue showed the highest T cell transcript signatures were sequenced. This sample is drawn from a study of brain T cells in children with intractable seizures. Points from the study as a whole: Pre- and post-surgery blood differed in depth, so pre-surgery absences may be undersampling.

Clones were sequenced by immunoSEQ multiplex PCR, and TCRdb holds only the in-frame ones, with some missing. This sample yields about 76,000 clones, of which 85% to 95% are seen a single time; approximately 1.4% belongs to the top ten. The receptor comes from a boy under two years old with tuberous sclerosis and intractable seizures. V usage is TRBV24-1 and J usage is TRBJ1-1; TRBD1 agrees at 8 bases. Sequencing was performed on peripheral blood, taken at surgery. The CDR3 here is CATSDFTGGAGAFF. Written as DNA, the CDR3 is TGTGCCACCAGTGATTTTACAGGGGGTGCTGGTGCTTTCTTT.